This T cell receptor (beta chain) appears in the sequencing data of a study of shared clonotypes between healthy human individuals. Participating donors were healthy, HIV-negative adults free of recent acute infections or vaccinations. The germline V gene encodes CDR1 PRHDT and CDR2 FYEKMQ (reference sequence). The CDR3 is 17 residues long. V was clipped by 0 bases and J by 7 bases; unmatched bases: 5. On this clone: Its target is not known.

Study-wide results and limits: Estimated clonotype richness was generally higher in naive than memory subsets. Having only a few donors restricted how much genetic and exposure-history diversity was captured.

Source study methods: There were no quality scores in the junction-only immunoSEQ sequences, so filtering differed. Sequencing was performed with immunoSEQ multiplex PCR; in TCRdb, only in-frame clones are kept and a portion is missing. V, J and clone size reflect that table, while D and trimming were determined from the DNA. The sample lists 600,000 to 800,000 clones; 72% were seen once. The sample comprised memory CD4+ T cells sorted from blood. Subset meaning: CD45RA-negative fraction. The genes are TRBV13 and TRBJ2-3; 15 nucleotides line up with TRBD2. The source is a woman aged 30 to 39 in good health. The CDR3 DNA sequence: TGTGCCAGCAGCTTAGGCCTTGGACTAGCGGGAGGGTATACGCAGTATTTT. Protein product: CASSLGLGLAGGYTQYF.